The entry below describes one TCR beta chain. What it recognizes is unknown. Because the CDR3's place on the DNA is in doubt, the DNA is left out and the CDR3 is given as listed by TCRdb. The CDR3 totals 17 residues, both ends included. CDR1 SGHRS and CDR2 YFSETQ come from the germline V gene. The data derive from a study of blood T cells in healthy people across ages. Study outcomes and limitations: Among T cells, TCR beta diversity per million cells dropped roughly linearly as age rose.

With a J-beta primer mix and a sample-barcoded 5' primer, a second PCR ran about 7 to 12 cycles. TCRdb reprocessed the 5' RACE reads with MiXCR, giving one entry per CDR3 protein. There are 600,000 or so distinct CDR3 sequences in the sample; around 21% occur only once, and 3.5% to 4% lies in the top ten. The specimen was blood. This chain links TRBV5-1 with TRBJ2-2. This clonotype was obtained from a man in his 70s in good health. The CDR3 loop is CASSLGFGNGDTGELFF.